The clone carrying this T cell receptor beta chain was picked up a small number of times. Its antigen is not known. Trimming took off 5 bases at V and 4 bases at J, with 8 bases between the two ends. CDR1 is SNHLY and CDR2 is FYNNEI in the germline V gene. This CDR3 is built from 12 residues. The data belong to a study of cytomegalovirus exposure and HLA in healthy donors. On the study more broadly: Falling in the Caucasian-associated ancestry cluster were roughly 80% of some 400 genotyped donors.

60 Vbeta and 13 Jbeta primers were used in PCR. Only in-frame clones appear in the TCRdb table, and some are missing; sequencing was by immunoSEQ multiplex PCR. In the table there are roughly 120,000 clones, about 73% of which are singletons. General study results and limits: Earlier results showed most TCR beta V segments being productive about 87% or about 30% of the time. Usually a TCR sequence was rare, but some public TCRs were found in many donors. Sequencing depth roughly uniform across donors was assumed in presence/absence analyses.

V is TRBV2 and J is TRBJ1-1, with D uncertain. The sample consisted of PBMCs. The sequence derives from a woman in her thirties in good health and CMV-seropositive. CDR3 protein: CASSRGPTEAFF. The CDR3 DNA follows: TGTGCCAGCAGTAGAGGCCCCACTGAAGCTTTCTTT. Together with reference TRBV2 and TRBJ1-1, the CDR3 gives the full variable domain: EPEVTQTPSHQVTQMGQEVILRCVPISNHLYFYWYRQILGQKVEFLVSFYNNEISEKSEIFDDQFSVERPDGSNFTLKIRSTKLEDSAMYFCASSRGPTEAFFGQGTRLTVV.